A single sample is the source of the 5 T cell receptor beta chains below, sequenced in a study of identical twins. TCRdb processed the 5' RACE reads anew with MiXCR; each CDR3 protein has one entry. The sample yields under 900,000 distinct CDR3 sequences, 12% seen once. These records were also assigned to another study, of yellow fever vaccine responses in identical twins.

Sequencing used PBMCs. The receptors shown here come from a woman between 18 and 29 years old in good health.

The chain recombines TRBV5-1 with TRBJ2-3, with TRBD1 identical over 11 bases. Germline V CDR1 and CDR2: SGHRS, YFSETQ. Trimming cost V 3 bases and J 5 bases; bases outside gene matches: 11. This CDR3 has 17 amino acids. This CDR3 is CASSYSGQGASGDTQYF. The CDR3, as DNA: TGCGCCAGCAGCTACTCCGGACAGGGGGCATCAGGAGATACGCAGTATTTT.

A few counts support this clonotype. The chain employs TRBV28 and TRBJ1-4; D is unresolved. Germline CDR1 reads MDHEN; CDR2 reads SYDVKM. Deletions cut 6 bases from V and 10 bases from J, with 9 bases between. This CDR3 has 11 residues. The CDR3 loop reads CASSSRGKLFF. CDR3 coding DNA: TGTGCCAGCAGCTCCCGTGGAAAACTGTTTTTT.

This clonotype was counted ten times or more. The V gene is TRBV14, the J gene TRBJ2-7; D is possibly TRBD2 (6 bases). Trimming stripped 0 bases from V and 7 bases from J, with 13 bases between. The V gene's germline CDR1 is SGHDN and CDR2 FVKESK. The CDR3 is 14 residues long. The CDR3 here is CASSQETGVGEQYF. The CDR3 region has the DNA TGTGCCAGCAGCCAAGAAACGGGAGTTGGGGAGCAGTACTTC.

The chain uses TRBV19 and TRBJ2-2; a weak D match, TRBD2 (6 bases). Per germline, CDR1 LNHDA and CDR2 SQIVND (reference sequence). This CDR3 has 13 residues. The V end lost 6 bases, the J end lost 6 bases, and 11 bases lay between the germline ends. The CDR3 loop is CASRAGGSGELFF. The CDR3 DNA reads TGTGCCAGTAGAGCCGGGGGATCCGGGGAGCTGTTTTTT.

This clonotype has a count of ten or more. The chain carries TRBV12-3 or TRBV12-4 and TRBJ1-5, with D maybe TRBD1 (6 bases). V was pared by 4 bases and J by 5 bases, with 9 bases between. The CDR3 loop spans 13 amino acids. The CDR3 bases are TGTGCCAGCAGTTACAGGGCCTATCAGCCCCAGCATTTT. It translates to CASSYRAYQPQHF.